Shown below are 26 T cell receptor beta chains from a single sample sequenced in a study of T cells after yellow fever vaccination. MiXCR, run by TCRdb on the 5' RACE reads, gives a single entry per CDR3 protein. The sample includes around 610,000 distinct CDR3 sequences, approximately 15% seen only once; the top ten take about 14%. This specimen consisted of PBMCs, obtained on the day of the yellow fever booster vaccination. The receptors derive from a man aged 25-45 years who received the YFV17D yellow fever vaccine.

This clonotype was observed a few times. The genes are TRBV6-1 and TRBJ2-3; tentatively, D is TRBD2 (5 bases). There are 14 residues in the CDR3. Germline V gives CDR1 MNHNS, CDR2 SASEGT. V was trimmed by 7 bases and J by 5 bases, leaving 16 bases between them. CDR3 nucleotides: TGTGCCAGCAACGAGAACGTAGGAGGAGATACGCAGTATTTT. Translated, it gives CASNENVGGDTQYF.

J is TRBJ2-1 and V is TRBV5-1; tentatively, D is TRBD2 (7 bases). Per germline, CDR1 SGHRS and CDR2 YFSETQ. The CDR3 sequence is 14 residues long. The germline V and J ends were trimmed by 3 bases and 8 bases, with 15 bases remaining between them. The CDR3 loop reads CASSSGRGGDEQFF. In DNA form, the CDR3 reads TGCGCCAGCAGCTCCGGAAGGGGGGGCGATGAGCAGTTCTTC.

The rearrangement joins TRBV12-3 or TRBV12-4 to TRBJ2-7, with D possibly being TRBD2 (5 bases). The CDR3 is 13 residues long. The V and J ends lost 3 bases and 5 bases respectively, with 11 bases between them. DNA for the CDR3: TGTGCCAGCAGTTTTGACGGGAAGAACGAGCAGTACTTC. It is translated as CASSFDGKNEQYF.

This clonotype was recorded a few times. CDR3 sequence reads: CASSTDSGRAETQYF. CDR3 coding DNA: TGTGCCAGCAGCACAGATAGCGGGAGGGCTGAGACCCAGTACTTC. The gene calls are TRBV7-6 and TRBJ2-5, with 11 bases that match TRBD2. V gave up 5 bases and J gave up 5 bases; unmatched junction bases: 7. There are 15 residues in the CDR3. Germline-derived CDR1 and CDR2 are SGHVS and FNYEAQ. Using reference TRBV7-6 and TRBJ2-5 for the parts outside the CDR3, the full variable domain is GAGVSQSPRYKVTKRGQDVALRCDPISGHVSLYWYRQALGQGPEFLTYFNYEAQQDKSGLPNDRFSAERPEGSISTLTIQRTEQRDSAMYRCASSTDSGRAETQYFGPGTRLLVL.

The rearrangement joins TRBV6-1 to TRBJ2-3; 8 bases agree with TRBD1. The junction had 10 bases not matched to a gene; V was cut back by 8 bases and J by 6 bases. Germline values: CDR1 MNHNS, CDR2 SASEGT. The CDR3 extends over 14 amino acids. The CDR3 is CASGDDRGWDTQYF. CDR3 sequence (DNA): TGTGCCAGCGGGGACGACAGGGGTTGGGATACGCAGTATTTT.

This clonotype has just a few counts. The J gene is TRBJ1-1, the V gene TRBV27; D is perhaps TRBD1 (6 bases). V lost 3 bases and J lost 5, with 13 bases in between. Looked up from germline, CDR1 is MNHEY and CDR2 is SMNVEV (reference sequence). This CDR3 contains 14 residues. DNA of the CDR3: TGTGCCAGCAGTTTGGGGGGGGCGCAAACTGAAGCTTTCTTT. Translating it yields CASSLGGAQTEAFF.

This clonotype has only a few counts. This chain joins TRBV20-1 and TRBJ2-1; 7 bases map to TRBD2. Germline-derived CDR1 and CDR2 are DFQATT and SNEGSKA (reference sequence). Trimming removed 5 bases from V and 5 bases from J; junction bases left unmatched: 9. CDR3 length: 14 residues. The CDR3 reads CSAVLGEGNNEQFF. In nucleotides, the CDR3 is TGCAGTGCTGTACTGGGGGAGGGCAACAATGAGCAGTTCTTC.

A word on this clonotype: This may arise from a read error, as a much more abundant clone is one base away. V usage is TRBV6-6 and J usage is TRBJ1-5; D unclear. Germline V gene lookup returns CDR1 MNHNY and CDR2 SVGAGI (reference sequence). Trimming pared 0 bases from V and 5 bases from J, leaving 2 bases between. This CDR3 is built from 12 residues. In DNA form, the CDR3 reads TGTGCCAGCAGTTACTCGGATCAGCCCCAGCATTTT. It codes for CASSYSDQPQHF.

The chain has TRBV27 and TRBJ2-1; 7 positions agree with TRBD2. CDR3 length: 15 residues. CDR1 MNHEY and CDR2 SMNVEV come from the germline V gene (reference sequence). V was clipped by 2 bases and J by 8 bases; unmatched bases: 9. Here the CDR3 reads CASSLAAGAGYEQFF. For the CDR3, the DNA is TGTGCCAGCAGTTTAGCGGCGGGAGCGGGGTATGAGCAGTTCTTC.

At least ten counts were recorded for this clonotype. The chain carries TRBV12-3 or TRBV12-4 and TRBJ2-5; either TRBD1 or TRBD2 may supply D (6 bases each). The CDR3 spans 14 residues. V was shortened by 6 bases and J by 2 bases, with 13 bases between the two germline ends. This CDR3 is CASRRGVGQETQYF. DNA of the CDR3: TGTGCCAGCAGGAGGGGGGTGGGTCAAGAGACCCAGTACTTC.

This clonotype was recorded many times. J is TRBJ2-7 and V is TRBV5-1; 8 positions agree with TRBD1. The J segment lost 5 bases and the V segment lost 9 bases, leaving 10 bases of the junction unmatched. CDR3 length: 13 amino acids. Germline lookup yields CDR1 SGHRS and CDR2 YFSETQ. The CDR3 DNA follows: TGCGCCAACTTGGACAGGGCTGTCCACGAGCAGTACTTC. Protein product: CANLDRAVHEQYF.

As DNA, the CDR3 is TGTGCCAGCAGTGATAGGGACAGGGTGCGGCGGGAGCTGTTTTTT. This codes for CASSDRDRVRRELFF. The chain recombines TRBV2 with TRBJ2-2; the match to TRBD1 covers 9 bases. This CDR3 contains 15 residues. V was clipped by 3 bases and J by 9 bases; unmatched bases: 8. CDR1 SNHLY and CDR2 FYNNEI come from the germline V gene.

This clonotype was seen a few times. The rearrangement links TRBV6-5 to TRBJ2-3; D is unresolved. V shed 0 bases and J shed 4 bases, with 5 bases lying between them. In germline, CDR1 is MNHEY, CDR2 SVGAGI. The CDR3 is 13 residues long. The DNA for the CDR3 is TGTGCCAGCAGTTACTCGAGCGCAGATACGCAGTATTTT. It specifies CASSYSSADTQYF.

V is TRBV7-9 and J is TRBJ2-1; 8 bases agree with TRBD2. The CDR3 is 15 amino acids. CDR1 is SEHNR, CDR2 FQNEAQ, per germline (reference sequence). The trim removed 3 bases at V and 6 bases at J, leaving 7 bases unmatched. CDR3 nucleotide sequence: TGTGCCAGCAGCTTTGGAGCGGGAGCAATCAATGAGCAGTTCTTC. Its protein product is CASSFGAGAINEQFF.

CDR3 sequence: CASSFVSQAEKLFF. The CDR3 region has the DNA TGTGCCAGCAGTTTCGTCTCCCAGGCGGAAAAACTGTTTTTT. V gene TRBV12-3 or TRBV12-4 combines with J gene TRBJ1-4; D not resolved. The CDR3 length is 14 residues. V lost 3 bases to trimming and J lost 8 bases, with 13 bases between them.

This clonotype was seen only a few times. CDR3 nucleotide sequence: TGCAGTGCTAGACCCACACAAGAGACCCAGTACTTC. Its protein is CSARPTQETQYF. The V and J genes are TRBV20-1 and TRBJ2-5; D ambiguous. The V and J ends lost 2 bases and 2 bases respectively, with 6 bases between them. The CDR3 runs 12 residues. Germline V gene data show CDR1 as DFQATT and CDR2 as SNEGSKA (reference sequence).

This clonotype was observed many times. The V and J genes are TRBV10-3 and TRBJ2-5, with 9 bases that match TRBD1. Germline trimming cut 7 bases from V and 5 bases from J; bases unmatched to any gene: 11. The germline CDR1 and CDR2 sequences are ENHRY and SYGVKD. The CDR3 runs 15 residues. The CDR3 protein is CAIKETGQGGETQYF. The CDR3 DNA sequence: TGTGCCATCAAAGAAACGGGACAGGGCGGGGAGACCCAGTACTTC.

This clonotype has only a few counts. The CDR3 sequence: CASSTYIEKGEKLFF. For the CDR3, the DNA is TGTGCCAGCAGCACCTATATTGAAAAAGGGGAAAAACTGTTTTTT. V usage is TRBV7-9 and J usage is TRBJ1-4; D uncertain. In germline, CDR1 is SEHNR, CDR2 FQNEAQ (reference sequence). Trimming cost V 5 bases and J 8 bases, with 18 bases left between them. The CDR3 has 15 residues.

This clonotype was seen a handful of times. The chain links TRBV5-6 to TRBJ2-2, with D maybe TRBD1 (6 bases). The CDR3 covers 14 residues. The germline V gene encodes CDR1 SGHDT and CDR2 YYEEEE. V lost 5 bases and J 3 bases, leaving 11 bases between the germline ends. This CDR3 reads CASRQGFDTGELFF. For the CDR3, the DNA is TGTGCCAGCAGGCAGGGGTTCGACACCGGGGAGCTGTTTTTT.

V is TRBV5-4 and J is TRBJ2-3; 14 bases align to TRBD2. Germline V gives CDR1 SGHNT, CDR2 YYREEE (reference sequence). V shed 1 base and J 5 bases; nucleotides not matched to a gene: 3. CDR3 length: 16 amino acids. The CDR3 sequence: CASSLPGLAGEDTQYF. The CDR3 nucleotides are TGTGCCAGCAGCTTGCCGGGACTAGCGGGAGAAGATACGCAGTATTTT.

This clonotype was detected a few times. CDR3 loop: CASSQQNEQFF. The CDR3 bases are TGTGCCAGTAGCCAACAGAATGAGCAGTTCTTC. The gene calls are TRBV7-9 and TRBJ2-1; D remains unclear. V was trimmed by 9 bases and J by 7 bases, leaving 10 bases between them. The germline V gene has CDR1 SEHNR and CDR2 FQNEAQ (reference sequence). The CDR3 sequence is 11 residues long.

This rearrangement joins TRBV5-1 to TRBJ2-3, with 7 bases matching TRBD1. Trimming at V came to 4 bases and at J to 0 bases, leaving 11 bases not matched to a gene. The CDR3 contains 17 residues. The germline V gene has CDR1 SGHRS and CDR2 YFSETQ. The CDR3 is CASSARLGQASTDTQYF. CDR3 bases: TGCGCCAGCAGCGCTAGACTCGGACAGGCCAGCACAGATACGCAGTATTTT.

The sample holds a few counts of this clonotype. The CDR3 region is CASSPIKLEGAKNIQYF. The CDR3, as DNA: TGTGCCAGCAGTCCCATTAAACTAGAGGGGGCCAAAAACATTCAGTACTTC. This chain links TRBV12-3 or TRBV12-4 with TRBJ2-4; TRBD1 or TRBD2 may be the D gene (5 bases each). The CDR3 contains 17 residues. V gave up 5 bases and J gave up 1 base, with 18 bases separating them.

This clonotype occurred a few times. V and J are TRBV7-9 and TRBJ2-7; D may be TRBD1 (6 bases). V was pared by 10 bases and J by 2 bases, with 15 bases between. The CDR3 extends over 13 amino acids. Germline CDR1 SEHNR, CDR2 FQNEAQ (reference sequence). In nucleotides, the CDR3 is TGTGCCACCCACCGGGACACGACCTACGAGCAGTACTTC. It encodes CATHRDTTYEQYF.

V and J are TRBV3-1 and TRBJ2-5, with TRBD1 as a possible D gene (5 bases). The germline V and J ends were trimmed by 3 bases and 5 bases, with 22 bases remaining between them. Germline V lookup: CDR1 LGHDT, CDR2 YNNKEL (reference sequence). This CDR3 has 17 residues. Here the CDR3 DNA reads TGTGCCAGCAGCCAGCCCCCTACAGGATTTGGGTTGGAGACCCAGTACTTC. Its protein product is CASSQPPTGFGLETQYF.

The sample holds a few counts of this clonotype. The chain joins TRBV5-1 to TRBJ2-7; 9 positions agree with TRBD2. V lost 6 bases to trimming and J lost 4 bases; unmatched junction nucleotides: 11. CDR1 and CDR2 from the germline V gene are SGHRS and YFSETQ. The CDR3 spans 15 residues. The CDR3 region is CASNSYVAGVYEQYF. In DNA form, the CDR3 reads TGCGCCAGCAACTCTTATGTAGCGGGAGTGTACGAGCAGTACTTC.